Reported below is one T cell receptor (beta chain). Antigen unknown. The sample originates from a study of cytomegalovirus exposure and HLA in healthy donors. Germline-derived CDR1 and CDR2 are LNHNV and YYDKDF (reference sequence). V trimming: 1 base; J trimming: 4 bases; junction bases outside the gene matches: 3. This CDR3 has 15 residues. This PCR relied on a set of 60 Vbeta primers and 13 Jbeta primers. Clones were sequenced by immunoSEQ multiplex PCR, and TCRdb holds only the in-frame ones, with some missing. The repertoire includes approximately 150,000 clones, about three quarters of them detected once, and roughly 2.6% sits in the top ten. Nominally healthy donors provided the samples, though records likely missed some immune exposures. Study-wide results and limits: Later on, an analysis tied about 17,000 TCR beta sequences to HLA alleles at 0.05 false discovery rate. The authors reported that TCR beta sequences could predict HLA-A and HLA-B alleles. These predictions were accurate for most subjects in the first cohort. There were some public TCRs occurring in many donors, but most TCR sequences were rare.

The chain couples TRBV15 to TRBJ1-4; 7 nucleotides align to TRBD1. This clonotype was obtained from a woman aged 35 to 49 in good health and CMV-seropositive. The specimen was PBMCs. The CDR3 sequence is CATSRAGGSNEKLFF. CDR3 DNA sequence: TGTGCCACCAGCAGAGCAGGGGGTAGTAATGAAAAACTGTTTTTT.